Shown below are 5 T cell receptor beta chains from a single sample sequenced in a study of T cell responses to AZD1222 COVID-19 vaccine. The repertoire was sequenced with immunoSEQ multiplex PCR; TCRdb's copy has only in-frame clones and lacks some. In the table there are roughly 120,000 clones, about 90% of which are singletons. The sequencing here drew on peripheral blood, taken on day 0 of AZD1222 vaccination. All receptors come from an adult in good health.

The rearrangement uses TRBV28 and TRBJ2-5; TRBD1 aligns across 7 bases. V shed 3 bases, J shed 4 bases, and the junction held 17 bases outside the gene matches. This CDR3 contains 18 residues. Germline V gives CDR1 MDHEN, CDR2 SYDVKM. Here the CDR3 reads CASSLVPQVDRVGETQYF. As DNA, the CDR3 is TGTGCCAGCAGTTTGGTTCCTCAGGTCGACAGGGTCGGAGAGACCCAGTACTTC.

This chain's CDR3 is CASSLLGGGRTYEQYF. CDR3 DNA: TGCGCCAGCAGCTTGTTAGGCGGGGGACGAACCTACGAGCAGTACTTC. V and J are TRBV5-1 and TRBJ2-7; 7 bases are shared with TRBD2. CDR3 length: 16 amino acids. With 1 base clipped from V and 2 bases from J, the junction kept 9 bases outside the gene matches. Germline V gene sequence: CDR1 SGHRS, CDR2 YFSETQ.

The CDR3 is CAWREQMNTEAFF. In nucleotides, the CDR3 is TGTGCCTGGAGAGAACAGATGAACACTGAAGCTTTCTTT. The chain carries TRBV30 and TRBJ1-1; D unresolved. The CDR3 totals 13 residues. In germline, CDR1 is GTSNPN, CDR2 SVGIG (reference sequence). Trimming cost V 3 bases and J 0 bases, with 8 bases left between them.

The rearrangement links TRBV6-5 to TRBJ1-1, with D unclear. Germline V gene lookup returns CDR1 MNHEY and CDR2 SVGAGI. V lost 10 bases and J 2 bases, leaving 14 bases between the germline ends. The CDR3 is made up of 13 amino acids. Written as DNA, the CDR3 is TGTGCCACCGTATTGGTGATCAACACTGAAGCTTTCTTT. Its translation: CATVLVINTEAFF.

The chain joins TRBV7-8 to TRBJ2-2, with 8 bases matching TRBD1. From germline, CDR1 is SGHVS and CDR2 FQNEAQ. The CDR3 runs to 14 residues. V lost 5 bases, J lost 6 bases, and 5 bases stayed unmatched. The CDR3 region is CASSPRTGSGELFF. For the CDR3, the DNA is TGTGCCAGCAGCCCTCGGACAGGGTCCGGGGAGCTGTTTTTT.